What follows describes a single TCR beta chain. Its antigen remains undetermined. The record has no base qualities; no much larger clone is one base away. The sample originates from a study of cytomegalovirus exposure and HLA in healthy donors (dated by TCRdb to 2016 to 2017). About the full investigation: According to an earlier analysis of around 600 of the donors, about 180 million T cells yielded 90 million to 130 million unique TCR beta sequences and about 280 Gb of sequence data. About 280 gigabases of sequencing data and tens of millions of unique TCR sequences were included in an early release covering about 620 HLA-typed donors. Of the roughly 410 genotyped donors, 80% to 90% were placed in the genetic ancestry cluster associated with self-reported Caucasian donors. The aim of the study was to test whether cataloging public T cell receptors could identify signatures of past pathogen exposure. The study used immunosequencing to profile the T cell repertoires of hundreds of subjects and linked those repertoires to cytomegalovirus serostatus. Along with the approximately 600-subject first cohort, a separate validation cohort of over 90 different subjects was used. High-throughput TCR immunosequencing, statistical association of individual TCRs with disease status, and machine learning were combined to predict cytomegalovirus infection status. In a later analysis, previously published TCR beta repertoires from 500 to 750 donors were re-analyzed and high-resolution HLA genotyping was added so that TCR occurrence patterns could be studied. The later analysis used no new phenotypic data to find candidate immune exposures, relying instead on TCR beta sequences and their occurrence across donors. An earlier analysis of about 600 of the donors used high-throughput TCR beta sequencing to judge whether each TCR beta V gene segment behaved as functional or pseudogenic. Donor age, sex, ethnicity and CMV serostatus were compiled alongside the repertoire data. A later genetic analysis used genome-wide SNP genotypes for about 55% of the 666 donors, treating that subset as a discovery cohort. All discovery cohort repertoires had been generated on a single sequencing platform. Class I and class II HLA loci were covered by the typing at four-digit resolution. The number of typed donors differed by locus: roughly 620-630 for A, B, C, DRB1 and DQB1; 522 for DQA1; 606 for DPA1; and around 450 for DPB1. About five DR-DQ haplotypes were treated as single units for association and clustering because of strong linkage in the cohort. Among about 400 genotyped donors of the cohort, an average of around 250,000 unique TCR beta nucleotide sequences was sequenced per donor, of which roughly 18% were non-productive.

The library was prepared using the immunoSEQ multiplex PCR assay. The multiplex PCR relied on a mix of 60 forward primers for TCR Vbeta segments and 13 reverse primers for TCR Jbeta segments. The CDR3 region of rearranged TCR beta genes was amplified from genomic DNA by a multiplex PCR assay. The Illumina HiSeq System was used to sequence the amplified TCR beta libraries as 87-base-pair reads. The study's own analysis went as follows. In a later analysis, about 80 million unique TCR beta chains were counted across the 666 repertoires, and roughly 11 million of these chains were shared by at least two donors. A nearest-neighbor algorithm error-corrected the raw reads and collapsed the reads into unique sequences, merging closely related sequences to remove PCR and sequencing errors. CDR3 sequences were aligned to IMGT reference sequences to assign V, D and J gene segments. For a sequence to be retained, at least a six-nucleotide match to both a V gene segment and a J gene segment was required. A rearrangement was called productive if the CDR3 had no stop codons and remained in frame with V and J, and every other rearrangement was called non-productive. Following IMGT convention, CDR3 was defined as the stretch from the second conserved V-encoded cysteine to the conserved J-encoded phenylalanine. The earlier analysis of fewer than 750 of the donors excluded sequences that lacked an unambiguous match to a single V gene segment. An earlier analysis of several hundred of the donors called V segments functional above 56.7% productive rearrangements and segregating when the between-donor standard deviation exceeded 5%. A statistical classification framework was built to diagnose cytomegalovirus status from the catalog of TCR beta chain sequences. In a later analysis, V and J genes were assigned by comparing TCR nucleotide sequences against IMGT/GENE-DB human TR gene sequences. In a later analysis, CDR3 sequences and most-parsimonious VDJ recombination scenarios were assigned using the TCRdist pipeline. In a later analysis, each TCR beta chain was defined by its CDR3 amino acid sequence together with its V-gene family, and reads lacking a unique V-gene family were excluded. In a later analysis, nearly 600 highly shared, low-generation-probability nucleotide sequences were removed to address suspected cross-contamination and a sequencing artifact. In a later analysis, a clonal expansion index for each public chain was calculated from normalized within-repertoire ranks of inferred template counts. Generation probabilities in a later analysis came from a VDJ recombination model fitted to out-of-frame rearrangements, and those results were checked against IGoR. In a later analysis, TCR-TCR, TCR-HLA and TCR-CMV co-occurrence was scored with hypergeometric tests, and a repertoire-size bias correction was applied to TCR pairs. To estimate false discovery rates, a later analysis permuted the HLA or CMV assignments 20 times. In a later analysis, co-occurring TCRs were grouped using DBSCAN, and TCRdist sequence similarity was added for clustering within HLA-allele-positive subsets. For co-occurrence clustering, repertoires with fewer than 30,000 or more than 120,000 public chains were excluded, along with four or five repertoires with anomalous nucleotide sharing. TCRdb mirrors the immuneACCESS table, restricted to in-frame sequences. Some clones are absent from its copies; in checked studies, under half trace to an unresolved V gene, and the reason for the others is unknown. The V and J calls and clone size are taken from that table; D and trimming were inferred from the DNA. The sample table holds roughly 150,000 clones, of which 77% were seen once. The top ten hold over 2% of the sample.

The cohort was made up of roughly 670 healthy bone marrow donors. At the time of sampling, every cohort member was nominally healthy, though immune exposures that went unrecorded were likely present. The donor was CMV seronegative and was included in the group of 352 seronegative cohort members. A peripheral blood sample was collected from each donor, and TCR beta sequencing was performed on peripheral blood mononuclear cells. The Qiagen DNeasy Blood Extraction Kit was used to extract genomic DNA from the blood cell samples. Study-level results and caveats: Assigning TCR associations to individual alleles was difficult when HLA alleles, especially DR and DQ, strongly co-occurred. Most CMV-associated TCR beta chains appeared to be HLA-restricted in a later analysis, and the HLA associations seemed to be driven largely by CMV exposure. A further reported finding was that TCR beta sequences accurately predicted the HLA-A and HLA-B alleles for most subjects in the first cohort. In an earlier analysis of more than 450 of the donors, most TCR beta V segments were observed in productive rearrangements about 87% or about 30% of the time, broadly matching IMGT annotations. A few of the identified cytomegalovirus-associated TCR beta chains were confirmed in vitro to be specific for cytomegalovirus antigens. While some public TCRs were present in many individuals, most TCR sequences turned up only very rarely across donors. The cohort was sequenced for TCR beta chains only, and without alpha or paired-chain data the features that could be detected were limited. Linkage disequilibrium might explain the correlated functional status among segregating V segments, but an unknown experimental factor could not be ruled out. V-gene and J-gene trimming of TCR beta chains was associated with a missense DCLRE1C variant in a later genetic analysis, and the association was replicated in an independent cohort. According to a later analysis, parvovirus B19, influenza, CMV and Epstein-Barr virus appeared linked to several top co-occurrence clusters. A later analysis associated 16,951 TCR beta sequences with specific HLA alleles at a false discovery rate of 0.05. Compared with equally common non-associated chains, HLA-associated TCR beta chains in a later analysis were more clonally expanded and had lower generation probabilities. In a later analysis, TCR association rates were found to vary across HLA loci, with the most associated TCRs seen for DRB1 alleles and the fewest for HLA-C alleles. Immune exposure information for the cohort was limited to CMV serostatus. The 87-base-pair reads could not distinguish some IMGT-functional V segments, including TRBV6-2 and TRBV6-3, so those segments were excluded. The authors suggested that the approach could potentially be generalized to other disease states and immunological phenotypes. The classifier was reported to diagnose cytomegalovirus status with high specificity and sensitivity in both the original and validation cohorts. The earlier analysis of almost 600 of the donors excluded approximately 17 rarely observed V segments, including chromosome 9 orphons, because counts were too low. A total of fewer than 200 TCR beta chains were listed by the study as associated with cytomegalovirus. According to a later genetic analysis, donors in an Asian-associated ancestry cluster had fewer N-insertions in productive TCRs than the approximately 630-donor mean. Roughly uniform sequencing depth across donors was assumed in presence/absence analyses, although this assumption may not hold. A cluster of highly shared sequence variants was judged likely to represent a technical artifact of the sequencing pipeline. Because HLA typing was unavailable for some donors at each locus, only the typed subset was used in association tests.

The CDR3 runs 18 residues from the cysteine to the phenylalanine. Left in the record is the CDR3 DNA by itself, 54 bases read in frame from the first base. V ends up 5 bases short and J 1 base short, with an unmatched junction base count of 7. From a lookup of the germline V gene (reference sequence), CDR1 and CDR2 are MNHEY and SMNVEV. Sequencing was carried out using PBMCs. The sequence was obtained from a man in his thirties or forties in good health and CMV-seronegative. The rearrangement combines TRBV27 with TRBJ2-2; the central 13 bases match TRBD2. The CDR3 protein is CASSPTWTSGGNTGELFF. Read as DNA, the sequence is TGTGCCAGCAGTCCCACCTGGACTAGCGGGGGGAACACCGGGGAGCTGTTTTTT.